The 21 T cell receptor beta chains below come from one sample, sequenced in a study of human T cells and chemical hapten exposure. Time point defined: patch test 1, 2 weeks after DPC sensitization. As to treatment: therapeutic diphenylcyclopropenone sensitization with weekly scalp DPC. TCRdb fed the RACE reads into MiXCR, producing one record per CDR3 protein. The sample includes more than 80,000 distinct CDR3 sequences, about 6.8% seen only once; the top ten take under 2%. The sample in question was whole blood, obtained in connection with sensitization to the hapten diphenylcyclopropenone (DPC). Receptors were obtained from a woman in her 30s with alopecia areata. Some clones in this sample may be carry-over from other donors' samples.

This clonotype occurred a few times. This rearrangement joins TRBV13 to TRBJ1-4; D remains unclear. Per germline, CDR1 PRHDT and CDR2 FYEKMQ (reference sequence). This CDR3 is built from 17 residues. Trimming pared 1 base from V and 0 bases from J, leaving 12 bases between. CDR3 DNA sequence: TGTGCCAGCAGCTTAGAAGGAGGGTTTGCAACTAATGAAAAACTGTTTTTT. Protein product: CASSLEGGFATNEKLFF. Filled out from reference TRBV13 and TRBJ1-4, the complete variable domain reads AAGVIQSPRHLIKEKRETATLKCYPIPRHDTVYWYQQGPGQDPQFLISFYEKMQSDKGSIPDRFSAQQFSDYHSELNMSSLELGDSALYFCASSLEGGFATNEKLFFGSGTQLSVL.

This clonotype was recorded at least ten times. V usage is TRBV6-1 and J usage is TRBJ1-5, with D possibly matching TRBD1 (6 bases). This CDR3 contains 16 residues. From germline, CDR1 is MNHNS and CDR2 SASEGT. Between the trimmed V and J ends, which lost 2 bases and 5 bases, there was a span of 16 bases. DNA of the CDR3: TGTGCCAGCAGTGAACGGGAGGGGGAGGGATATCAGCCCCAGCATTTT. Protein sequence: CASSEREGEGYQPQHF.

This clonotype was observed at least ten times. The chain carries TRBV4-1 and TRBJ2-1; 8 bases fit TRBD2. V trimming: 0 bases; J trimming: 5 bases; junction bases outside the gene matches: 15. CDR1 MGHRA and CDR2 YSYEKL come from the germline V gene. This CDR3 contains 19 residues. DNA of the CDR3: TGCGCCAGCAGCCAAGAGGTCGTTGCGGGAGGAAGGTTAGACAATGAGCAGTTCTTC. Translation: CASSQEVVAGGRLDNEQFF.

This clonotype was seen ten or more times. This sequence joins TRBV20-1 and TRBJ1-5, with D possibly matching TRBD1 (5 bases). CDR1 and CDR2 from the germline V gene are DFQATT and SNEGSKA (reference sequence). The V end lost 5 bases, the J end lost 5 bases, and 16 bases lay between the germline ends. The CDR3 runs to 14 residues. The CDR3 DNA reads TGCAGTGCTTCCAGCGGCAGGGAGGATCAGCCCCAGCATTTT. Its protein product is CSASSGREDQPQHF.

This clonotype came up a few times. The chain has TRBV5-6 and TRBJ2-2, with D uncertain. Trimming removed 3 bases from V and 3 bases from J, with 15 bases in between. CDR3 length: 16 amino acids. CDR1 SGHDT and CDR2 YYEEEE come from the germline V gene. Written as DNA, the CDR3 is TGTGCCAGCAGCTCCGGAATTCAGGTGTACACCGGGGAGCTGTTTTTT. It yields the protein CASSSGIQVYTGELFF. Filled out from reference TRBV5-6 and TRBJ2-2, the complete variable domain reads DAGVTQSPTHLIKTRGQQVTLRCSPKSGHDTVSWYQQALGQGPQFIFQYYEEEERQRGNFPDRFSGHQFPNYSSELNVNALLLGDSALYLCASSSGIQVYTGELFFGEGSRLTVL.

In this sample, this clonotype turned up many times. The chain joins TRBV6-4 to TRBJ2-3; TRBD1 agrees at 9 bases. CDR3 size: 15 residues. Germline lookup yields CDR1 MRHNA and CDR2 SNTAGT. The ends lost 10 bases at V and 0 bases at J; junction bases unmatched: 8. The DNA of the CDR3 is TGTGCCACTTCCCCGGGACAGGGAAGCACAGATACGCAGTATTTT. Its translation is CATSPGQGSTDTQYF.

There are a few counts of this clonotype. CDR3 nucleotides: TGTGCCAGCAGCCCCGGCATACATCGGGCGGGAAACACTGAAGCTTTCTTT. Translated, it gives CASSPGIHRAGNTEAFF. The chain carries TRBV3-1 and TRBJ1-1, with D hard to call. Trimming cost V 4 bases and J 2 bases, with 20 bases left between them. The CDR3 has 17 residues. Germline loops: CDR1 LGHDT, CDR2 YNNKEL (reference sequence). The full variable domain, rest sourced from reference TRBV3-1 and TRBJ1-1, is DTAVSQTPKYLVTQMGNDKSIKCEQNLGHDTMYWYKQDSKKFLKIMFSYNNKELIINETVPNRFSPKSPDKAHLNLHINSLELGDSAVYFCASSPGIHRAGNTEAFFGQGTRLTVV.

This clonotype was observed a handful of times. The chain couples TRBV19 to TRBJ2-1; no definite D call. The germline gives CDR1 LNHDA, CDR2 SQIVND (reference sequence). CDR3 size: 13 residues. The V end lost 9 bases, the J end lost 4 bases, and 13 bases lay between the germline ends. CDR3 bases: TGTGCCAGCTCACCGGCAGTATACAATGAGCAGTTCTTC. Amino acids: CASSPAVYNEQFF.

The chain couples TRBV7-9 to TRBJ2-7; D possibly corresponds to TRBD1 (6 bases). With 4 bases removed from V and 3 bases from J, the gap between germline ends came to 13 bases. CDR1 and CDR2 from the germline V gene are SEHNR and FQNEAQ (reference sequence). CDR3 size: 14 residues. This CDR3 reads CASSSGTHHYEQYF. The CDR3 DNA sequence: TGTGCCAGCAGCTCCGGGACACACCACTACGAGCAGTACTTC.

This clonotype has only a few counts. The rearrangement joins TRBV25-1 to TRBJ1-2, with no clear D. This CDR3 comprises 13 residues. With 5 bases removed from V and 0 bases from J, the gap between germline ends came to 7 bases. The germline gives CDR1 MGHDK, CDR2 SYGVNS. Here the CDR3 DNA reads TGTGCCAGCAGTACTGATGCTAACTATGGCTACACCTTC. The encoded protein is CASSTDANYGYTF.

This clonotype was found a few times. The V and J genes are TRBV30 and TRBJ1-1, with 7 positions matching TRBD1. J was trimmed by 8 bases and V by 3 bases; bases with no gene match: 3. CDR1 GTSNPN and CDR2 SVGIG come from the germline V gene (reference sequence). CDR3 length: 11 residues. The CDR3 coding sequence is TGTGCCTGGAGCCAGGGGGGAGAAGCTTTCTTT. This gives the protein CAWSQGGEAFF.

The CDR3 loop reads CASSLSWSTDTQYF. The DNA of the CDR3 is TGCGCCAGCAGCTTGAGTTGGAGCACAGATACGCAGTATTTT. V is TRBV5-1 and J is TRBJ2-3; D is unresolved. There are 14 residues in the CDR3. The V end lost 1 base, the J end lost 0 bases, and 6 bases lay between the germline ends. Germline CDR1 is SGHRS and CDR2 is YFSETQ.

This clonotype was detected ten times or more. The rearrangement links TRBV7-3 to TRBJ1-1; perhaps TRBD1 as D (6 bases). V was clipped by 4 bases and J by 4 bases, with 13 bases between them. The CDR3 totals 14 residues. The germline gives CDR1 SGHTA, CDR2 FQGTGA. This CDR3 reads CASSSQGRITEAFF. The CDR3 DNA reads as TGTGCCAGCAGCTCCCAGGGGAGAATCACTGAAGCTTTCTTT.

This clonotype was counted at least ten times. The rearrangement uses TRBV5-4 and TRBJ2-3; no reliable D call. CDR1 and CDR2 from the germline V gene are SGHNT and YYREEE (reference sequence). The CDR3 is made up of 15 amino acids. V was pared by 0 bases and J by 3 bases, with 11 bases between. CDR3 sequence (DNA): TGTGCCAGCAGCTTGGGATCTACCGGGACAGATACGCAGTATTTT. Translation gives CASSLGSTGTDTQYF.

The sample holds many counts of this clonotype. The CDR3 DNA sequence: TGTGCCAGCAGCGTAGAAAGGGGCACTGAAGCTTTCTTT. The encoded protein is CASSVERGTEAFF. V usage is TRBV9 and J usage is TRBJ1-1; TRBD1 might be the D (5 bases). Trimming removed 0 bases at V and 4 bases at J, with 7 bases between. Germline V gene sequence: CDR1 SGDLS, CDR2 YYNGEE. The CDR3 spans 13 residues.

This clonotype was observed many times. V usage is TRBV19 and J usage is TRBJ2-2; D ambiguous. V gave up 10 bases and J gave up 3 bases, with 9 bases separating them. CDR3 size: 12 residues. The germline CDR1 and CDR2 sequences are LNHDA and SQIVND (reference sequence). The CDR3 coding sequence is TGTGCCACCAAGGGTTACACCGGGGAGCTGTTTTTT. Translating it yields CATKGYTGELFF. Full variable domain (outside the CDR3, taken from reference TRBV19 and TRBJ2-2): DGGITQSPKYLFRKEGQNVTLSCEQNLNHDAMYWYRQDPGQGLRLIYYSQIVNDFQKGDIAEGYSVSREKKESFPLTVTSAQKNPTAFYLCATKGYTGELFFGEGSRLTVL.

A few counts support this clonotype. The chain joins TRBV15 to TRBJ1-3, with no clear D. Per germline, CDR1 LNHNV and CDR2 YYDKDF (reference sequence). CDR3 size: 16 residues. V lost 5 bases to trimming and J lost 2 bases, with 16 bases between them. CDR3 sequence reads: CATSFDISLTGNTIYF. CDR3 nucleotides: TGTGCCACCAGCTTCGACATCAGCCTAACTGGAAACACCATATATTTT.

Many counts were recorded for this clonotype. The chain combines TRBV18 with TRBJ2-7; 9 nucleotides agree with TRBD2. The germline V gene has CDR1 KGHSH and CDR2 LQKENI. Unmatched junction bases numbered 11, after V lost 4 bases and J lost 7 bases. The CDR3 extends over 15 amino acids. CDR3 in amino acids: CASSLQRGDAGEQYF. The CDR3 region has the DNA TGTGCCAGCTCACTTCAGCGGGGGGATGCCGGGGAGCAGTACTTC.

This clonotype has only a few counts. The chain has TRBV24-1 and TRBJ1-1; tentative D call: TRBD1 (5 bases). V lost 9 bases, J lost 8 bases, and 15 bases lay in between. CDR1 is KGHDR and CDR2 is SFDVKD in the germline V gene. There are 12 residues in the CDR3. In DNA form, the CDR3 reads TGTGCCACCCGTGGGCCAAGGGGCGAAGCTTTCTTT. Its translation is CATRGPRGEAFF.

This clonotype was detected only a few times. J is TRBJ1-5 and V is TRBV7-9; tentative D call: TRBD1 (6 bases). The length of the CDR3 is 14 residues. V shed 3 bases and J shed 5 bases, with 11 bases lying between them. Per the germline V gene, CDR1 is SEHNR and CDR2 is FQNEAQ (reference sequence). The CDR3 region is CASSLTGSDQPQHF. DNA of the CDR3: TGTGCCAGCAGCTTGACAGGATCCGATCAGCCCCAGCATTTT.

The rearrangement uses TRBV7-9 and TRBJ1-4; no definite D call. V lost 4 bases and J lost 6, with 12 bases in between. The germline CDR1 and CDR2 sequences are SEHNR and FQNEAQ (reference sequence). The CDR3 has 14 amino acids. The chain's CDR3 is CASSSMTLDEKLFF. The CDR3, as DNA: TGTGCCAGCAGCTCCATGACACTGGATGAAAAACTGTTTTTT.